This T cell receptor (beta chain) emerged from a study of cytomegalovirus exposure and HLA in healthy donors. PCR involved 60 Vbeta and 13 Jbeta primers. Profiled with immunoSEQ multiplex PCR; TCRdb holds only in-frame clones, not every one. Recorded for this sample: 40,000 to 45,000 clones. This CDR3 has 15 amino acids. Trimming shortened V by 3 bases and J by 4 bases, and 15 bases separated the two germline ends. From germline, CDR1 is MDHEN and CDR2 SYDVKM. This TCR came from a woman aged 25 to 39 in good health and CMV-seronegative. The rearrangement uses TRBV28 and TRBJ1-2; D unclear. Sequenced material: PBMCs. The CDR3 here is CASSFSSRRPYGYTF. CDR3 in DNA: TGTGCCAGCAGTTTTAGCTCGAGGAGGCCCTATGGCTACACCTTC.